This is a list of T cell receptor beta chains from one sample in a study of cytotoxic CD8 clonotypes in ibrutinib-treated CLL. The data were produced by immunoSEQ multiplex PCR, yet TCRdb's version contains in-frame clones alone and is incomplete. The repertoire has roughly 250,000 clones, less than 75% of them found once; the top ten carry 15% to 17%. Here the sequenced sample was PBMCs, taken after 24 months of ibrutinib treatment. Receptor source: a human donor with chronic lymphocytic leukemia. Both conserved end residues are part of each CDR3. D genes are given only for firm matches. The size of a clone is reported for some rows only, either as once, few or many, or as a class for expanded clones.

V gene	J gene	D gene	clone size	CDR3 DNA	CDR3 protein
TRBV7-2	TRBJ1-3	TRBD1	few	TGTGCCAGCAGCTTAGGAGGGACAGTTGGAAACACCATATATTTT	CASSLGGTVGNTIYF
TRBV29-1	TRBJ1-5	TRBD1	few	TGCAGCGCGAGTATGACAGGGGGCCGTCAGCCCCAGCATTTT	CSASMTGGRQPQHF
TRBV27	TRBJ2-7	NA	NA	TGTGCCAGCAGTTTATCGTTAAATTACGAGCAGTACTTC	CASSLSLNYEQYF
TRBV19	TRBJ2-1	TRBD2	few	TGTGCCAGTAGTATAGGTCGGCTAGCGGGGGATGTTGGGCAGTTCTTC	CASSIGRLAGDVGQFF
TRBV7-3	TRBJ2-7	TRBD1	NA	TGTGCCAGCAGCCTCGGACAGGGAAACTCCTACGAGCAGTACTTC	CASSLGQGNSYEQYF
TRBV28	TRBJ2-2	NA	NA	TGTGCCAGCAAAGTGGGGACCGGGGAGCTGTTTTTT	CASKVGTGELFF
TRBV18	TRBJ1-1	TRBD1	NA	TGTGCCAGCTCAGCCCAAGGACAGGGTGGCACTGAAGCTTTCTTT	CASSAQGQGGTEAFF
TRBV29-1	TRBJ1-2	NA	NA	TGCAGCGTTGAAGGGAGGGACTATGGCTACACCTTC	CSVEGRDYGYTF
TRBV28	TRBJ1-3	NA	once	TGTGCCAGCAGTGCAAGCGGGGCCAAAAACACCATATATTTT	CASSASGAKNTIYF
TRBV11-3	TRBJ2-2	TRBD1	few	TGTGCCAGCAGCACATCAGGGGGCGACACCGGGGAGCTGTTTTTT	CASSTSGGDTGELFF
TRBV6-5	TRBJ2-7	TRBD2	NA	TGTGCCAGCAGTCTCCTGGGGACTAGCGACGAGCAGTACTTC	CASSLLGTSDEQYF
TRBV5-1	TRBJ2-3	NA	NA	TGCGCCAGCAGCTTGGCTCAACGGGATACGCAGTATTTT	CASSLAQRDTQYF
TRBV4-1	TRBJ2-2	NA	NA	TGCGCCAGCAGCCTTATACAGGGATCCGGGGAGCTGTTTTTT	CASSLIQGSGELFF
TRBV29-1	TRBJ2-1	TRBD1	few	TGCAGCGTGGACAGGGTAACAGGGGTATACAATGAGCAGTTCTTC	CSVDRVTGVYNEQFF
TRBV6-5	TRBJ1-5	NA	few	TGTGCCAGCGGCAATACCGGGCCACAAAATCAGCCCCAGCATTTT	CASGNTGPQNQPQHF
TRBV6-5	TRBJ1-2	NA	NA	TGTGCCAGCAGTTACCTTGGGGTGGGCTACACCTTC	CASSYLGVGYTF
TRBV27	TRBJ1-4	NA	few	TGTGCCAGCAGTCCAGAACAGGGATGGGGTGAAAAACTGTTTTTT	CASSPEQGWGEKLFF
TRBV15	TRBJ2-3	NA	NA	TGTGCCACCAGCGTTCAGGGCGGGATGGGCTCAGATACGCAGTATTTT	CATSVQGGMGSDTQYF
TRBV5-1	TRBJ1-5	NA	few	TGCGCCAGCAGCTTGGGTTTGGGTCATCAGCCCCAGCATTTT	CASSLGLGHQPQHF
TRBV4-1	TRBJ1-5	NA	NA	TGCGCCAGCAGCCAAGGGCCGGCAGATGACAATCAGCCCCAGCATTTT	CASSQGPADDNQPQHF
TRBV4-2	TRBJ1-4	NA	NA	TGTGCCAGCAGCCTCCGGGACGGCGATGAAAAACTGTTTTTT	CASSLRDGDEKLFF
TRBV9	TRBJ2-1	NA	NA	TGTGCCAGCAGCGTTATGTCTGGCCTCGGCGATGAGCAGTTCTTC	CASSVMSGLGDEQFF
TRBV5-8	TRBJ2-3	NA	NA	TGTGCCAGCAGCGCGGGCCTTGTGGGGGCAACAGATACGCAGTATTTT	CASSAGLVGATDTQYF
TRBV2	TRBJ2-1	NA	NA	TGTGCCAGCAAGCAGGGGTTAGAGTTCTTC	CASKQGLEFF
TRBV6-5	TRBJ1-4	NA	NA	TGTGCCAGCAGTTACGAATCCAGCGAAAAACTGTTTTTT	CASSYESSEKLFF
TRBV6-5	TRBJ2-7	TRBD1	NA	TGTGCCAGCAGTGCCGGGACAGTCTACGAGCAGTACTTC	CASSAGTVYEQYF
TRBV11-2	TRBJ1-1	NA	NA	TGTGCCAGCAGCTTTTCCCGCAGCATGAACACTGAAGCTTTCTTT	CASSFSRSMNTEAFF
TRBV29-1	TRBJ2-2	NA	NA	TGCAGCGCCCTCCGAGCGTCGTCGGACACCGGGGAGCTGTTTTTT	CSALRASSDTGELFF
TRBV28	TRBJ1-2	NA	NA	TGTGCCAGCAGTACACAGGATTATACGGGAGGCTACACCTTC	CASSTQDYTGGYTF
TRBV27	TRBJ1-1	NA	NA	TGTGCCAGCAGTTTATATTCGAACACTGAAGCTTTCTTT	CASSLYSNTEAFF
TRBV9	TRBJ2-1	NA	NA	TGTGCCAGCAGCCAAGTGGGTGTTGAGCAGTTCTTC	CASSQVGVEQFF
TRBV11-1	TRBJ2-7	TRBD2	NA	TGTGCCAGCAGCTTAGAGGCTAGCGGGATATACGAGCAGTACTTC	CASSLEASGIYEQYF
TRBV5-4	TRBJ2-2	NA	NA	TGTGCCAGCAGCGCCGTGGGGGACAACACCGGGGAGCTGTTTTTT	CASSAVGDNTGELFF
TRBV7-8	TRBJ1-3	NA	NA	TGTGCCAGCGTCGGAAGGGGTCTGAGTGGAAACACCATATACTTT	CASVGRGLSGNTIYF
TRBV27	TRBJ2-7	NA	NA	TGTGCCAGCAGTGGCTCGGGACTTCAATACGAGCAGTACTTC	CASSGSGLQYEQYF
TRBV29-1	TRBJ2-7	NA	once	TGCAGCGCCTCTAACGGCGACCTCTACGAGCAGTACTTC	CSASNGDLYEQYF
TRBV18	TRBJ2-5	NA	NA	TGTGCCAGCTCCCCCCGACCGACGAGCGGGGAGACCCAGTACTTC	CASSPRPTSGETQYF
TRBV6-6	TRBJ2-5	NA	NA	TGTGCCAGCAGTTACTCGTCTCCGGGAAGTCAAGAGACCCAGTACTTC	CASSYSSPGSQETQYF
TRBV11-3	TRBJ2-1	NA	NA	TGTGCCAGCAGCTGGATTGGGGGAGGTGAGCAGTTCTTC	CASSWIGGGEQFF
TRBV5-4	TRBJ1-5	NA	NA	TGTGCCAGCAGCTTGGACAGGGTCCCTTCCAATCAGCCCCAGCATTTT	CASSLDRVPSNQPQHF
TRBV27	TRBJ1-2	NA	NA	TGTGCCAGCAGTTTTTCGGCTGACCCCCTTCTATGGGGCTACACCTTC	CASSFSADPLLWGYTF
TRBV28	TRBJ2-1	NA	NA	TGTGCCAGCAGTTTATCCGACAGTATCCATGAGCAGTTCTTC	CASSLSDSIHEQFF
TRBV27	TRBJ2-3	NA	NA	TGTGCCAGCAGTTTATCGGTGTTCACAGATACGCAGTATTTT	CASSLSVFTDTQYF